Listed below are T cell receptor beta chains from one sample, sequenced in a study of blood T cell repertoires in COVID-19. Assay used: immunoSEQ multiplex PCR; TCRdb lists only in-frame clones, some missing. Among 180,000 or so clones listed, roughly 90% were seen once. Material for sequencing was PBMCs or T cells enriched from blood (not recorded which). The receptors originated from a woman between 18 and 30 years old who had recovered from COVID-19. CDR3s include the opening cysteine and the closing phenylalanine or tryptophan. D genes are given only for firm matches. Expanded clones are given a class, and other clones once, few, many or no size at all.

J: TRBJ2-3
V: TRBV9
D: TRBD2
size: -
DNA: TGTGCCAGCAGCGTGACTAGCGGGAGGACCAGCACAGATACGCAGTATTTT
CDR3: CASSVTSGRTSTDTQYF

J: TRBJ2-3
V: TRBV27
D: -
size: few
DNA: TGTGCCAGCAGTTTAAGAGGATTCACAGATACGCAGTATTTT
CDR3: CASSLRGFTDTQYF

J: TRBJ1-3
V: TRBV30
D: TRBD1
size: -
DNA: TGTGCCTGGAGTGGGGACAGGGCCTCTGGAAACACCATATATTTT
CDR3: CAWSGDRASGNTIYF

J: TRBJ1-1
V: TRBV5-1
D: TRBD1
size: -
DNA: TGCGCCAGCAGTTACGTACAGGGGGACACTGAAGCTTTCTTT
CDR3: CASSYVQGDTEAFF

J: TRBJ2-5
V: TRBV28
D: -
size: few
DNA: TGTGCCAGCAGTACTCGCCGGACTCCACAAGAGACCCAGTACTTC
CDR3: CASSTRRTPQETQYF

J: TRBJ2-2
V: TRBV24-1
D: -
size: -
DNA: TGTGCCACCAGTTTAGGGGGGAACACCGGGGAGCTGTTTTTT
CDR3: CATSLGGNTGELFF

J: TRBJ2-2
V: TRBV30
D: -
size: -
DNA: TGTGCCTCGCCCGGTGGCACCGGGGAGCTGTTTTTT
CDR3: CASPGGTGELFF

J: TRBJ2-3
V: TRBV7-5
D: -
size: -
DNA: TGTGCCAGAAGCTTGGCCCGGGCAGATACGCAGTATTTT
CDR3: CARSLARADTQYF

J: TRBJ2-1
V: TRBV4-2
D: TRBD2
size: -
DNA: TGTGCCAGCAGCCGCTCCGGGACTAGCCTCAGAGATGAGCAGTTCTTC
CDR3: CASSRSGTSLRDEQFF

J: TRBJ2-7
V: TRBV7-8
D: -
size: -
DNA: TGTGCCAGCAGCCCCCTCGGACTGGGATACGAGCAGTACTTC
CDR3: CASSPLGLGYEQYF

J: TRBJ2-1
V: TRBV2
D: TRBD2
size: -
DNA: TGTGCCAGCAGTAGCGGGAGAAGGGGGGATGAGCAGTTCTTC
CDR3: CASSSGRRGDEQFF

J: TRBJ1-2
V: TRBV4-1
D: TRBD1
size: -
DNA: TGCGCCAGCAGCTACGAAAATTGGGGACAAGGACAGGGCCGCTATGGCTACACCTTC
CDR3: CASSYENWGQGQGRYGYTF

J: TRBJ2-1
V: TRBV27
D: TRBD2
size: -
DNA: TGTGCCAGCAGTTTAAGGGTAGCGGGAGATAATGAGCAGTTCTTC
CDR3: CASSLRVAGDNEQFF

J: TRBJ1-5
V: TRBV20-1
D: TRBD1
size: -
DNA: TGCAGTGCTAGTGGGGCCAGGGGGACCTTAAATCAGCCCCAGCATTTT
CDR3: CSASGARGTLNQPQHF

J: TRBJ2-7
V: TRBV4-1
D: -
size: -
DNA: TGCGCCAGCAGCCAAGGTGTTACGGGGGACGAGCAGTACTTC
CDR3: CASSQGVTGDEQYF

J: TRBJ1-4
V: TRBV25-1
D: TRBD1
size: -
DNA: TGTGCCAGCCGACCACAGGGGGCGAATGAAAAACTGTTTTTT
CDR3: CASRPQGANEKLFF

J: TRBJ2-7
V: TRBV5-6
D: -
size: once
DNA: TGTGCCAGCAGCTCTACGGGAACCGTCTACGAGCAGTACTTC
CDR3: CASSSTGTVYEQYF

J: TRBJ1-1
V: TRBV19
D: -
size: -
DNA: TGTGCCAGTAGTATCAGCGGTCCTCAGCAAGGGGCTTTCTTT
CDR3: CASSISGPQQGAFF

J: TRBJ1-1
V: TRBV11-2
D: -
size: -
DNA: TGTGCCAGCACCCGGGGACTCCATGGCACTGAAGCTTTCTTT
CDR3: CASTRGLHGTEAFF

J: TRBJ2-1
V: TRBV19
D: TRBD2
size: -
DNA: TGTGCCAGTAGTCTTTTAAGGAGCGGGAGGGCTGATGAGCAGTTCTTC
CDR3: CASSLLRSGRADEQFF

J: TRBJ2-2
V: TRBV3-1/TRBV3-2
D: -
size: once
DNA: TGTGCCAGCAGCCACGAGGCCGGGGAGCTGTTTTTT
CDR3: CASSHEAGELFF

J: TRBJ2-1
V: TRBV6-2/TRBV6-3
D: TRBD1
size: -
DNA: TGTGCCAGCAGCTTACCCCAGGGGACAGTGGCTTACAATGAGCAGTTCTTC
CDR3: CASSLPQGTVAYNEQFF

J: TRBJ2-7
V: TRBV9
D: -
size: once
DNA: TGTGCCAGCAGCCCTCGACAGCTTTCCTACGAGCAGTACTTC
CDR3: CASSPRQLSYEQYF

J: TRBJ2-7
V: TRBV7-2
D: TRBD2
size: -
DNA: TGTGCCAGCAGCTTAGACGGGGGGATGCGCGAGCAGTACTTC
CDR3: CASSLDGGMREQYF

J: TRBJ1-2
V: TRBV28
D: TRBD1
size: -
DNA: TGTGCCAGCAGCCAGTGGGGTGGGGACAGAACCTATGGCTACACCTTC
CDR3: CASSQWGGDRTYGYTF

J: TRBJ2-3
V: TRBV6-5
D: -
size: -
DNA: TGTGCCAGCAGTTACTTAGAGTCGTCGGGTACGCAGTATTTT
CDR3: CASSYLESSGTQYF

J: TRBJ2-7
V: TRBV28
D: TRBD2
size: -
DNA: TGTGCCAGCACCCAGACTAGCGGGAGTACCCACGAGCAGTACTTC
CDR3: CASTQTSGSTHEQYF

J: TRBJ2-7
V: TRBV24-1
D: TRBD2
size: -
DNA: TGTGCCACCAGTGAGTCCACAAGCGGGAGGGCCTTTAAGTACGAGCAGTACTTC
CDR3: CATSESTSGRAFKYEQYF

J: TRBJ2-5
V: TRBV4-1
D: TRBD2
size: -
DNA: TGCGCCAGCAGCCAAGGGACTAGCGGGAGCAACCAAGAGACCCAGTACTTC
CDR3: CASSQGTSGSNQETQYF